This T cell receptor beta chain came from a study of neurological immune-mediated disorders. Points from the study as a whole: Sharing of CDR3 amino acid sequences among expanded clones across subjects was absent, suggesting private repertoires in all groups. When repertoires were grouped phylogenetically, those of 18 of 34 multiple sclerosis patients fell into one related-CDR3 cluster, a possible signature.

Germline CDR1 reads LGHNT; CDR2 reads FRNRAP. The V gene lost 9 bases and the J gene lost 8 bases, with 12 bases spanning the gap. The CDR3 spans 11 residues. Sorted libraries used 1 million CD4+ or CD8+ T cells. From the 5' RACE reads, TCRdb called clonotypes with MiXCR, one entry per CDR3 protein. The sample includes 52,000 or so distinct CDR3 sequences, under 4.5% of them seen just once. In its sample, this clonotype was seen many times. Its antigen is currently unknown. This sequence was found in a woman aged 40 to 50 with multiple sclerosis. What was sequenced was CD4+ T cells from blood. V and J are TRBV12-5 and TRBJ2-3, with a tentative D call TRBD2 (6 bases). The CDR3 DNA follows: TGTGCTAGAGGAGGGAAGGGTACGCAGTATTTT. This translates into CARGGKGTQYF.